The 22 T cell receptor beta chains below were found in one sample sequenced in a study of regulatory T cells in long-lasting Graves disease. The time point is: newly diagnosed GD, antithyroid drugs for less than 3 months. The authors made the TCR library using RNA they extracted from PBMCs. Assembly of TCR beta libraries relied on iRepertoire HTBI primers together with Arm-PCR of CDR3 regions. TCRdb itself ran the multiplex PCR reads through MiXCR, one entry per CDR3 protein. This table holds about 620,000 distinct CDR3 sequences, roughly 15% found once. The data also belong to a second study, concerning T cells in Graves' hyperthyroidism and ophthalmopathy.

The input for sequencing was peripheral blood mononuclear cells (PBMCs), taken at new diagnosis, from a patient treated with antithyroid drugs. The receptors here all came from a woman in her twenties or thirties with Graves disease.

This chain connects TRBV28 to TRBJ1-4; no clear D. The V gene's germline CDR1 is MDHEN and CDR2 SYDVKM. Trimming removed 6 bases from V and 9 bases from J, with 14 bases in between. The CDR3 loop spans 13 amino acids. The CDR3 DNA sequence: TGTGCCAGCAGCCTCAACCTAAGTAAAAAACTGTTTTTT. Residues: CASSLNLSKKLFF.

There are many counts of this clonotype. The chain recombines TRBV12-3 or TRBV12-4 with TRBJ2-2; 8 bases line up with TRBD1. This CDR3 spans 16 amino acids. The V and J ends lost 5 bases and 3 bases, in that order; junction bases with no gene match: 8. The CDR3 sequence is CASSGRGRADTGELFF. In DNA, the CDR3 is TGTGCCAGCAGTGGCAGGGGGCGGGCGGACACCGGGGAGCTGTTTTTT.

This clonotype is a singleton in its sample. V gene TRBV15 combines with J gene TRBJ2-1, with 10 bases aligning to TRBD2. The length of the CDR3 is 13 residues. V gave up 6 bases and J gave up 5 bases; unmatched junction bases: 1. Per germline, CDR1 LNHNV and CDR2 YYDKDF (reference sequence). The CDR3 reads CATRLAGDNEQFF. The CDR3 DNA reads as TGTGCCACCAGGCTAGCGGGGGACAATGAGCAGTTCTTC.

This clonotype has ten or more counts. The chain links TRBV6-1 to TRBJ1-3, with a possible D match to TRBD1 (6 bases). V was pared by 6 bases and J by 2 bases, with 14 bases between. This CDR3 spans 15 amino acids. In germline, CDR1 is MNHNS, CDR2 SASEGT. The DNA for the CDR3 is TGTGCCAGCAGGCCAGGGGTTGGCCCTGGAAACACCATATATTTT. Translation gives CASRPGVGPGNTIYF.

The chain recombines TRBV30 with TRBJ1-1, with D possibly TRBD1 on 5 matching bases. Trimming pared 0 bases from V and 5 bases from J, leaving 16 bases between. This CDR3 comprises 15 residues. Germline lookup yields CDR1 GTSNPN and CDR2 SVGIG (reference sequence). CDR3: CAWSVQETYWTEAFF. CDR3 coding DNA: TGTGCCTGGAGTGTACAGGAGACCTATTGGACTGAAGCTTTCTTT.

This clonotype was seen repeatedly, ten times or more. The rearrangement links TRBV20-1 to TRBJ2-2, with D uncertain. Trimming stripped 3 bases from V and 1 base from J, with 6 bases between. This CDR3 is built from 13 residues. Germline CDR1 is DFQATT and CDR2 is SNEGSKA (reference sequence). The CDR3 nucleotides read TGCAGTGCTAGTGTAGAGAACACCGGGGAGCTGTTTTTT. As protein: CSASVENTGELFF.

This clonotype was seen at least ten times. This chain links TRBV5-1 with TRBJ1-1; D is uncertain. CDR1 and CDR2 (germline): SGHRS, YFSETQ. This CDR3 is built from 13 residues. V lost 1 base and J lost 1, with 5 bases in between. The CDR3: CASSLYQNTEAFF. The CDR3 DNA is TGCGCCAGCAGCTTGTACCAGAACACTGAAGCTTTCTTT.

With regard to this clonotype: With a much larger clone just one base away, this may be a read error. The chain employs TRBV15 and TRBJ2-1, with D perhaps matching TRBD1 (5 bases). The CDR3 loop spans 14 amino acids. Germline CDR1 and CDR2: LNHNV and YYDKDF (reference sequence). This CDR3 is CATSRAGNYNGQFF. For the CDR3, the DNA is TGTGCCACCAGCAGAGCAGGGAATTACAATGGGCAGTTCTTC.

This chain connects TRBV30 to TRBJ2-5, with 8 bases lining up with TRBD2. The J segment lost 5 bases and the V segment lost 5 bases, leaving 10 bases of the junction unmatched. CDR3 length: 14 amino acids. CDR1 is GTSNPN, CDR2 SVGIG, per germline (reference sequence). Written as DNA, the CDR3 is TGTGCCTGGGTGGGGCTAGCGGGTCGGGAGACCCAGTACTTC. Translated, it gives CAWVGLAGRETQYF. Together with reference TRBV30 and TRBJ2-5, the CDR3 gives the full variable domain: SQTIHQWPATLVQPVGSPLSLECTVEGTSNPNLYWYRQAAGRGLQLLFYSVGIGQISSEVPQNLSASRPQDRQFILSSKKLLLSDSGFYLCAWVGLAGRETQYFGPGTRLLVL.

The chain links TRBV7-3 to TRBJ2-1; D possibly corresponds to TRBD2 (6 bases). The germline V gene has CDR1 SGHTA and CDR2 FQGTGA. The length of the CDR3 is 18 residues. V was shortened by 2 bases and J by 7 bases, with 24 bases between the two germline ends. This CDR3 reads CASSLGPRGSGRINEQFF. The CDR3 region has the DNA TGTGCCAGCAGCTTAGGGCCCCGAGGCAGCGGGCGAATTAATGAGCAGTTCTTC.

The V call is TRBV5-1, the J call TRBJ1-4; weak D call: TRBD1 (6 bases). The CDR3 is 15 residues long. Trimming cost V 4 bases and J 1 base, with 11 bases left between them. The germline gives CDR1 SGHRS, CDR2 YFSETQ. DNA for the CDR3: TGCGCCAGCAGCGCCAACAGGGTAACTAATGAAAAACTGTTTTTT. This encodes CASSANRVTNEKLFF.

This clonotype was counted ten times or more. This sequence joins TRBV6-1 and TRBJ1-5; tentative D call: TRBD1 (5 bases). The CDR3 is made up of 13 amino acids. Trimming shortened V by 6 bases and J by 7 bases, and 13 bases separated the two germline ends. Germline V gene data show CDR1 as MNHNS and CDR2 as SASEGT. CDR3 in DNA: TGTGCCAGCAGCCCTGCGGGGGGACAGCCCCAGCATTTT. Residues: CASSPAGGQPQHF.

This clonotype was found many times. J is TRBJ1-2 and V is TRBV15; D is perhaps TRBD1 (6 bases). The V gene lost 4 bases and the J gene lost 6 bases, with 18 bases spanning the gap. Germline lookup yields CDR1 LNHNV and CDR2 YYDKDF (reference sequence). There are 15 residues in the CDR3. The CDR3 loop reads CATSTRTGHLNGYTF. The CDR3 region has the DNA TGTGCCACCAGCACCCGAACGGGACACTTGAATGGCTACACCTTC.

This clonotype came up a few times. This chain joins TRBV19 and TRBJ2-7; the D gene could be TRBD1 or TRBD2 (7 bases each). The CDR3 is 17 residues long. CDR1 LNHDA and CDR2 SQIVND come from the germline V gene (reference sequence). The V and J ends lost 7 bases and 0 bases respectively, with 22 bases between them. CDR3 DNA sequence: TGTGCCAGTACCCCCTCGGGGGGCGGGACAGCCTCCTACGAGCAGTACTTC. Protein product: CASTPSGGGTASYEQYF.

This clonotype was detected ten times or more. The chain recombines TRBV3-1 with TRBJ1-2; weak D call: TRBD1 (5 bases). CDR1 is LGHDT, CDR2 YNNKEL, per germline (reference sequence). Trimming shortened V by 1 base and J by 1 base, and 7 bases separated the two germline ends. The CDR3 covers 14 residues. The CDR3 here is CASSQAGDNYGYTF. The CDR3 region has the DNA TGTGCCAGCAGCCAAGCGGGGGATAACTATGGCTACACCTTC.

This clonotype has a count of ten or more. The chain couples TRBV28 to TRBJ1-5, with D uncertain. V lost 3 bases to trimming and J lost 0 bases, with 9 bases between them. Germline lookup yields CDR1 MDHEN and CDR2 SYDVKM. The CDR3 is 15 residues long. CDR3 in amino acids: CASSFLQHSNQPQHF. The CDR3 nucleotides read TGTGCCAGCAGTTTCTTACAGCATAGCAATCAGCCCCAGCATTTT. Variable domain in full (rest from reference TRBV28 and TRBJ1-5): DVKVTQSSRYLVKRTGEKVFLECVQDMDHENMFWYRQDPGLGLRLIYFSYDVKMKEKGDIPEGYSVSREKKERFSLILESASTNQTSMYLCASSFLQHSNQPQHFGDGTRLSIL.

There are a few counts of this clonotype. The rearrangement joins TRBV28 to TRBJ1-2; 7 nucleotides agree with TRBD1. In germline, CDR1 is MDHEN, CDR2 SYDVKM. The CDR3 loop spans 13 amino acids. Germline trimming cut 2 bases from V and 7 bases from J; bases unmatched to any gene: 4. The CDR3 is CASSLGQVSGYTF. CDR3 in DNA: TGTGCCAGCAGTTTAGGACAGGTCAGTGGCTACACCTTC.

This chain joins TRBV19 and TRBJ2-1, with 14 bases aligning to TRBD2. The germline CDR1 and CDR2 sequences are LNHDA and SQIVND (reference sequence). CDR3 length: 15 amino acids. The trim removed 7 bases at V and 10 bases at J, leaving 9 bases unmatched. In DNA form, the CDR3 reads TGTGCCAGTACCGAGACTAGCGGGAGGGCAGAAGAGCAGTTCTTC. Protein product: CASTETSGRAEEQFF.

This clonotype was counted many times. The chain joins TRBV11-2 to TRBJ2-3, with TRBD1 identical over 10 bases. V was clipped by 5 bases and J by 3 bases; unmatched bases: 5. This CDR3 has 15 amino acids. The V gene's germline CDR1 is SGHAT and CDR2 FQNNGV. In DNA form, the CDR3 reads TGTGCCAGCAGCGAAGGGACAGGGGTTACAGATACGCAGTATTTT. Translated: CASSEGTGVTDTQYF.

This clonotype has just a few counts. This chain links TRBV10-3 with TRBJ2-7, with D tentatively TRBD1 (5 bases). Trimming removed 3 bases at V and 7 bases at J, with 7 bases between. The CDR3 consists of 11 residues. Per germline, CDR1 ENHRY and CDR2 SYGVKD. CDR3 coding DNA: TGTGCCATCAGTGACAGGGAAGAGCAGTACTTC. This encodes CAISDREEQYF.

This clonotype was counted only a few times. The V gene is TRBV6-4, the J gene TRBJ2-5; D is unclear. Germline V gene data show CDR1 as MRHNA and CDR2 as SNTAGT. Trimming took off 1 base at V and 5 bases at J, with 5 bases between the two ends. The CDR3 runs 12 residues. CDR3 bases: TGTGCCAGCAGTGACTACTGGGAGACCCAGTACTTC. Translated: CASSDYWETQYF.

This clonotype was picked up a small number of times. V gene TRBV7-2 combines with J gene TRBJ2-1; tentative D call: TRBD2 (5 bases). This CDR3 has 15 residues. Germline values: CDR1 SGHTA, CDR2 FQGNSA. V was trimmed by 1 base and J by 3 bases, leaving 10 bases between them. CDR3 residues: CASSLVRGHYNEQFF. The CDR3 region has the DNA TGTGCCAGCAGCTTAGTCCGGGGTCACTACAATGAGCAGTTCTTC.